The 9 T cell receptor beta chains in this list originate from one sample, sequenced in a study of CD8 T cells in ankylosing spondylitis. Study results and limitations: What seemed typical of ankylosing spondylitis blood was a TCR beta motif built from several highly homologous variants.

Each CDR3 protein is one row after TCRdb ran MiXCR on the 5' RACE reads. The sample includes around 770,000 distinct CDR3 sequences, 12% seen only once; the top ten take under 0.6%. Their specific antigens are unknown. Material for sequencing was blood, either unsorted or a sorted T cell fraction (not recorded which). The receptor set was obtained from a male donor with ankylosing spondylitis.

The sample holds a few counts of this clonotype. The chain recombines TRBV20-1 with TRBJ2-7; D is unclear. Germline V CDR1 and CDR2: DFQATT, SNEGSKA (reference sequence). The CDR3 is 13 amino acids. V was shortened by 5 bases and J by 3 bases, with 14 bases between the two germline ends. As DNA, the CDR3 is TGCAGTGCTGCCGGTAGCTCGGGCTACGAGCAGTACTTC. Translation: CSAAGSSGYEQYF.

The chain couples TRBV20-1 to TRBJ2-1; 12 bases agree with TRBD2. The CDR3 is 14 residues long. Germline loops: CDR1 DFQATT, CDR2 SNEGSKA (reference sequence). V lost 6 bases, J lost 6 bases, and 6 bases stayed unmatched. The CDR3 nucleotides are TGCAGTGCCAAAGGACTAGCGGGGTTCAATGAGCAGTTCTTC. Protein sequence: CSAKGLAGFNEQFF.

The table lists this clonotype with many counts. J is TRBJ1-4 and V is TRBV29-1; D not certain. The CDR3 contains 14 residues. CDR1 is SQVTM, CDR2 ANQGSEA, per germline. Trimming left V 5 bases short and J 0 bases short, with 10 bases between. The CDR3 nucleotides are TGCAGCGTTTGGACGGTTGCAACTAATGAAAAACTGTTTTTT. Encoded protein: CSVWTVATNEKLFF.

This clonotype has a count of ten or more. This chain uses TRBV20-1 with TRBJ2-1; D may correspond to TRBD1 or TRBD2 (6 bases each). The V end lost 3 bases, the J end lost 4 bases, and 19 bases lay between the germline ends. CDR1 DFQATT and CDR2 SNEGSKA come from the germline V gene (reference sequence). This CDR3 contains 16 residues. DNA of the CDR3: TGCAGTGCTAGGAGGCAAGGGGGAGGTTTGTACAATGAGCAGTTCTTC. Protein product: CSARRQGGGLYNEQFF.

V and J are TRBV18 and TRBJ2-7; perhaps TRBD1 as D (6 bases). The V end lost 3 bases, the J end lost 7 bases, and 13 bases lay between the germline ends. This CDR3 has 13 residues. Germline V gene sequence: CDR1 KGHSH, CDR2 LQKENI. CDR3 sequence: CASSPRGAVEQYF. The CDR3 nucleotides read TGTGCCAGCTCACCCAGGGGCGCGGTGGAGCAGTACTTC.

The table lists this clonotype with a few counts. The chain has TRBV10-2 and TRBJ2-1; maybe TRBD2 (6 bases). The V end lost 7 bases, the J end lost 2 bases, and 12 bases lay between the germline ends. This CDR3 comprises 14 residues. The germline V gene encodes CDR1 WSHSY and CDR2 SAAADI. CDR3 bases: TGCGCCAGCAAAACGGACTACGCCTACAATGAGCAGTTCTTC. This encodes CASKTDYAYNEQFF.

This clonotype has more than one count but fewer than ten. Here the CDR3 reads CASSQRWAPQAPETQYF. The CDR3 DNA reads as TGTGCCAGCAGCCAACGTTGGGCCCCCCAAGCCCCAGAGACCCAGTACTTC. V is TRBV4-2 and J is TRBJ2-5, with D hard to call. The germline CDR1 and CDR2 sequences are LGHNA and YNFKEQ. The CDR3 extends over 17 amino acids. V was cut by 2 bases and J by 4 bases, with 20 bases left in between.

The sample holds a few counts of this clonotype. The chain is built from TRBV7-2 and TRBJ1-2; no definite D call. The CDR3 spans 12 residues. CDR1 is SGHTA and CDR2 is FQGNSA in the germline V gene. V was cut by 5 bases and J by 4 bases, with 8 bases left in between. The CDR3 nucleotides read TGTGCCAGCAGCGCAGATACCTATGGCTACACCTTC. It codes for CASSADTYGYTF.

The genes are TRBV5-1 and TRBJ2-3, with 11 bases that match TRBD2. This CDR3 is built from 18 residues. The junction had 14 bases not matched to a gene; V was cut back by 3 bases and J by 5 bases. Per the germline V gene, CDR1 is SGHRS and CDR2 is YFSETQ. For the CDR3, the DNA is TGCGCCAGCAGCTACTCGGGACTAGCGGCCACTCCAGTAGATACGCAGTATTTT. Translation gives CASSYSGLAATPVDTQYF.